This T cell receptor (beta chain) emerged from a study of blood T cell repertoires in COVID-19 (dated by TCRdb to 2020 to 2022). Regarding the research as a whole: The collaborator samples originated in the United States, Italy and Spain and spanned the acute and convalescent phases of COVID-19. The material from the prospective study consisted of cDNA or gDNA derived from T cells, B-cell-depleted T cells, or PBMCs. The dataset comprised deeply sampled blood TCRbeta repertoires from subjects exposed to, actively infected with, or recovered from COVID-19. A freely available public database, intended as a resource for researchers studying the immune response to SARS-CoV-2, is where the repertoires were released. Samples came from the ongoing ImmuneRACE study (first 160 participants) plus 1,254 subjects from 6 global collaborators. Nearly every sample came with metadata listing a de-identified subject ID, COVID-19 status, age in years and sex. Where available, HLA class I and class II types were taken from metadata supplied by the sample provider and were not determined by assay-based typing. Overall study results and their limits: The amount of clinical and demographic metadata varied by source and participant and was provided uncurated.

Based on the germline V gene (reference sequence), the CDR1 and CDR2 sequences are SEHNR and FQNEAQ. Deletion took 5 bases off V and 2 bases off J, with a span of 21 bases between the germline ends. Spanning cysteine to phenylalanine, the CDR3 consists of 17 amino acids. Only the CDR3 DNA stays, 51 bases, in frame from base 1. For this clone: It has no known antigen specificity. Base qualities are not provided; no much larger clone lies one nucleotide away.

TCRbeta CDR3 regions were amplified from genomic DNA using the immunoSEQ Assay, a bias-controlled multiplex PCR. The original pipeline was this. The number of nucleated cells in each sample was estimated by amplification of reference gene primers within the assay. To quantify the absolute abundance of each unique TCRbeta CDR3 rearrangement, sequence reads were collapsed and filtered. For each sample, productive Simpson clonality was calculated by taking the square root of Simpson's diversity index across productive rearrangements. This is the immuneACCESS table as TCRdb keeps it, with only in-frame sequences that have V and J called. A part of the clones is gone; compared with another copy, unresolved V genes explain less than half, and the rest is unexplained. V, J and clone size are taken as reported in that table, and D and trimming were inferred from the DNA itself. Across this sample there are a few hundred thousand clones, with roughly 81% seen only once. The top ten constitute about 6.9% of the sample.

In the prospective study, participants were about 18 to 95 years old, resided in 25 or so geographic areas of the United States, and were enrolled through a virtual design. In the prospective study, participants were assigned to cohorts based on the clinical history participants reported in a screening survey and a study questionnaire. Exposed participants had been in contact with someone with a PCR-confirmed or clinician-diagnosed COVID-19 case within 2 weeks of study entry. Mobile phlebotomists in the prospective study collected whole blood, serum and a nasopharyngeal or oropharyngeal swab from every participant. Additional blood draws and questionnaires over an approximately 2-month period could optionally be provided by prospective study participants. Before DNA extraction, blood samples from the prospective study were shipped at room temperature or frozen.

The origin of this receptor is a woman in her fifties or sixties who had been exposed to COVID-19. The rearrangement joined TRBV7-9 to TRBJ1-2; a tentative D match to TRBD1 spans 6 bases. Specimen: PBMCs or T cells enriched from blood (not recorded which). The CDR3 region has the sequence CASSPSPGEGRNYGYTF. The bases read TGTGCCAGCAGCCCAAGCCCAGGGGAGGGGAGAAACTATGGCTACACCTTC.